These 30 T cell receptor beta chains share one sample of origin, sequenced in a study of T-cell memory formation after mild COVID-19. TCRdb analysed the 5' RACE reads with MiXCR anew, one entry per CDR3 protein. This sample has 300,000 to 400,000 distinct CDR3 sequences, with about a sixth found just once. Specimen: PBMCs or a T cell subset sorted from them (not recorded which). The receptor set was obtained from a man younger than 35 who had mild COVID-19 (a few samples of this study predate the infection). Cell type and time point are not known.

This clonotype was seen many times. V and J are TRBV5-1 and TRBJ2-3; D remains ambiguous. The V gene's germline CDR1 is SGHRS and CDR2 YFSETQ. This CDR3 region has 13 residues. Between the trimmed V and J ends, which lost 2 bases and 4 bases, there was a span of 8 bases. The CDR3 is CASSFIQPDTQYF. The CDR3 coding sequence is TGCGCCAGCAGCTTCATCCAGCCAGATACGCAGTATTTT.

J is TRBJ2-5 and V is TRBV5-1, with 10 bases fitting TRBD2. This CDR3 is 16 amino acids long. Germline values: CDR1 SGHRS, CDR2 YFSETQ. J was trimmed by 0 bases and V by 4 bases; bases with no gene match: 6. CDR3 residues: CASSVSGGPHQETQYF. As DNA, the CDR3 is TGCGCCAGCAGCGTTAGCGGGGGGCCTCACCAAGAGACCCAGTACTTC.

This clonotype has more than one count but fewer than ten. This chain uses TRBV5-1 with TRBJ2-1; TRBD2 matches at 13 bases. The ends lost 0 bases at V and 6 bases at J; junction bases unmatched: 3. Germline lookup yields CDR1 SGHRS and CDR2 YFSETQ. CDR3 length: 16 residues. The CDR3 region has the DNA TGCGCCAGCAGCTTGGGACTAGCGGGGGGAACCAATGAGCAGTTCTTC. It specifies CASSLGLAGGTNEQFF.

The chain combines TRBV20-1 with TRBJ2-7, with 16 bases aligning to TRBD2. This CDR3 spans 16 amino acids. Trimming cost V 5 bases and J 1 base; bases outside gene matches: 5. Germline CDR1 is DFQATT and CDR2 is SNEGSKA (reference sequence). CDR3 region: CSASGTSGGASYEQYF. In DNA form, the CDR3 reads TGCAGTGCTTCCGGGACTAGCGGGGGGGCGTCCTACGAGCAGTACTTC.

The sample holds a few counts of this clonotype. J is TRBJ1-1 and V is TRBV3-1; D call uncertain. Trimming removed 5 bases at V and 0 bases at J, with 10 bases between. This CDR3 is 14 amino acids long. Germline lookup yields CDR1 LGHDT and CDR2 YNNKEL (reference sequence). The CDR3 reads CASSDRRLNTEAFF. The DNA of the CDR3 is TGTGCCAGCAGCGATCGCCGACTGAACACTGAAGCTTTCTTT.

This clonotype has more than one count but fewer than ten. V is TRBV4-1 and J is TRBJ2-2; 10 bases match TRBD2. This CDR3 contains 16 residues. Trimming removed 5 bases from V and 3 bases from J; junction bases left unmatched: 6. Germline V gene data show CDR1 as MGHRA and CDR2 as YSYEKL. This chain's CDR3 is CASSFQRGGDTGELFF. CDR3 nucleotides: TGCGCCAGCAGCTTCCAGCGGGGGGGCGACACCGGGGAGCTGTTTTTT.

This clonotype appeared many times. J is TRBJ2-5 and V is TRBV7-2; D not certain. The CDR3 is 11 amino acids. The ends were cut back, 4 bases at V and 7 bases at J, with 7 bases in the middle. Germline CDR1 reads SGHTA; CDR2 reads FQGNSA. This chain's CDR3 is CASSSLGTQYF. CDR3 sequence (DNA): TGTGCCAGCAGCTCCCTTGGGACCCAGTACTTC.

The sample holds many counts of this clonotype. CDR3 sequence (DNA): TGCGCCAGCAGCTTGGAAGCAGGGGGATCTTACAATGAGCAGTTCTTC. This encodes CASSLEAGGSYNEQFF. V is TRBV5-1 and J is TRBJ2-1, with 7 nucleotides matching TRBD1. J gave up 4 bases and V 0 bases, and 7 bases lay outside the gene matches. Per the germline V gene, CDR1 is SGHRS and CDR2 is YFSETQ. The CDR3 consists of 16 residues.

This rearrangement joins TRBV7-2 to TRBJ2-1; tentative D call: TRBD2 (6 bases). The CDR3 sequence is 15 residues long. Germline V gene data show CDR1 as SGHTA and CDR2 as FQGNSA. Trimming took 5 bases from V and 5 from J, leaving 16 bases between them. CDR3 bases: TGTGCCAGCAGCACGGGACTGGGGTCCCACAATGAGCAGTTCTTC. Residues: CASSTGLGSHNEQFF.

The gene calls are TRBV5-4 and TRBJ2-7, with D unresolved. The V end lost 2 bases, the J end lost 5 bases, and 11 bases lay between the germline ends. CDR3 length: 13 residues. Germline CDR1 reads SGHNT; CDR2 reads YYREEE (reference sequence). The CDR3 here is CASSFVEKDEQYV. CDR3 in DNA: TGTGCCAGCAGCTTCGTCGAGAAGGACGAGCAGTACGTC.

The DNA of the CDR3 is TGCGCCAGCAAAATGTCGGACACCGGGGAGCTGTTTTTT. Residues: CASKMSDTGELFF. The chain uses TRBV10-2 and TRBJ2-2; D remains unclear. Germline assignment: CDR1 WSHSY and CDR2 SAAADI. V was pared by 7 bases and J by 3 bases, with 9 bases between. This CDR3 region has 13 residues.

This clonotype has more than one count but fewer than ten. V is TRBV30 and J is TRBJ1-5, with 8 positions matching TRBD1. Germline CDR1 reads GTSNPN; CDR2 reads SVGIG (reference sequence). The CDR3 loop spans 17 amino acids. Unmatched junction bases numbered 9, after V lost 2 bases and J lost 0 bases. The CDR3 DNA sequence: TGTGCCTGGAGTCGGGACAGGACCCCCCATAGCAATCAGCCCCAGCATTTT. Encoded protein: CAWSRDRTPHSNQPQHF.

The chain employs TRBV7-2 and TRBJ1-1, with 9 bases matching TRBD1. The CDR3 is 14 residues long. Trimming cost V 6 bases and J 11 bases; bases outside gene matches: 13. CDR1 and CDR2 from the germline V gene are SGHTA and FQGNSA. CDR3 loop: CASSSIQGAGMAFF. The CDR3 DNA is TGTGCCAGCAGTTCGATACAGGGGGCGGGAATGGCTTTCTTT.

This clonotype was recorded a few times. This chain connects TRBV18 to TRBJ1-2; perhaps TRBD1 as D (6 bases). CDR3 length: 15 residues. CDR1 and CDR2 (germline): KGHSH, LQKENI. The V and J ends lost 2 bases and 6 bases respectively, with 16 bases between them. For the CDR3, the DNA is TGTGCCAGCTCACCAAACCCGAGGGGGGTCGATGGCTACACCTTC. It encodes CASSPNPRGVDGYTF.

The sample holds a few counts of this clonotype. The J gene is TRBJ2-5, the V gene TRBV5-1; D possibly matches TRBD1 or TRBD2 (5 bases each). V lost 0 bases to trimming and J lost 4 bases, with 13 bases between them. The CDR3 has 15 residues. Germline loops: CDR1 SGHRS, CDR2 YFSETQ. CDR3 in amino acids: CASSLESGARETQYF. The DNA of the CDR3 is TGCGCCAGCAGCTTGGAGTCCGGGGCCCGAGAGACCCAGTACTTC.

On this clonotype: This may come from a read error, since a much larger clone is one base off. V usage is TRBV5-4 and J usage is TRBJ1-5; tentatively, D is TRBD1 (5 bases). CDR3 length equals 13 residues. CDR1 SGHNT and CDR2 YYREEE come from the germline V gene (reference sequence). Trimming left V 4 bases short and J 4 bases short, with 9 bases between. The CDR3 sequence is CASSREGNQPQHF. The CDR3 region has the DNA TGTGCCAGCAGCCGAGAGGGGAATCAGCCCCAGCATTTT.

This clonotype has ten or more counts. V and J are TRBV2 and TRBJ2-7; D tentatively reads TRBD1 or TRBD2 (5 bases each). The CDR3 contains 14 residues. Per germline, CDR1 SNHLY and CDR2 FYNNEI. The V gene lost 8 bases and the J gene lost 4 bases, with 18 bases spanning the gap. The DNA for the CDR3 is TGTGCCAGCCAACAGGACGGGGAAGTATACGAGCAGTACTTC. It yields the protein CASQQDGEVYEQYF.

This clonotype was seen only a few times. This chain joins TRBV20-1 and TRBJ2-7, with D perhaps TRBD2 (6 bases). V was clipped by 5 bases and J by 2 bases, with 13 bases between them. The length of the CDR3 is 13 residues. Germline assignment: CDR1 DFQATT and CDR2 SNEGSKA (reference sequence). The CDR3 protein is CSALDGGAYEQYV. DNA of the CDR3: TGCAGTGCTCTCGACGGGGGAGCCTACGAGCAGTACGTC.

This clonotype came up many times. This chain uses TRBV5-1 with TRBJ1-2, with unresolved D. There are 15 residues in the CDR3. Trimming left V 1 base short and J 1 base short, with 11 bases between. Germline assignment: CDR1 SGHRS and CDR2 YFSETQ. The CDR3, as DNA: TGCGCCAGCAGCTTGAACATTCACAGTAACTATGGCTACACCTTC. It encodes CASSLNIHSNYGYTF. The full variable domain, rest sourced from reference TRBV5-1 and TRBJ1-2, is KAGVTQTPRYLIKTRGQQVTLSCSPISGHRSVSWYQQTPGQGLQFLFEYFSETQRNKGNFPGRFSGRQFSNSRSEMNVSTLELGDSALYLCASSLNIHSNYGYTFGSGTRLTVV.

This clonotype was seen only a few times. The genes are TRBV20-1 and TRBJ1-2; 9 bases line up with TRBD1. Germline values: CDR1 DFQATT, CDR2 SNEGSKA (reference sequence). V trimming: 0 bases; J trimming: 1 base; junction bases outside the gene matches: 18. The CDR3 contains 20 residues. The CDR3 bases are TGCAGTGCTAGAGATCTTTTACCGGTACAGGGGGCAATGGATAACTATGGCTACACCTTC. Amino acid sequence: CSARDLLPVQGAMDNYGYTF.

This clonotype was counted a few times. V is TRBV28 and J is TRBJ2-7, with 8 bases matching TRBD2. The CDR3 loop spans 14 amino acids. Germline-derived CDR1 and CDR2 are MDHEN and SYDVKM. V shed 3 bases and J 3 bases; nucleotides not matched to a gene: 4. DNA of the CDR3: TGTGCCAGCAGTTTGGGCGGGGGGAACTACGAGCAGTACGTC. This gives the protein CASSLGGGNYEQYV.

The V call is TRBV10-2, the J call TRBJ2-7, with 12 bases that match TRBD2. This CDR3 has 15 residues. Germline values: CDR1 WSHSY, CDR2 SAAADI. With 8 bases clipped from V and 4 bases from J, the junction kept 9 bases outside the gene matches. The CDR3 bases are TGCGCCAGCTCTAGCGGGGGGGCTAGTAAGTACGAGCAGTACTTC. Translating it yields CASSSGGASKYEQYF.

This clonotype was observed a few times. This chain uses TRBV2 with TRBJ1-2; D unclear. Germline values: CDR1 SNHLY, CDR2 FYNNEI. The CDR3 has 14 amino acids. With 6 bases removed from V and 5 bases from J, the gap between germline ends came to 16 bases. The CDR3 region has the DNA TGTGCCAGCAGAGCTGGGGTTGCGTCATATGGCTACACCTTC. This translates into CASRAGVASYGYTF.

The chain has TRBV10-3 and TRBJ2-3, with TRBD2 as a possible D gene (6 bases). The CDR3 sequence is 13 residues long. V was cut by 8 bases and J by 0 bases, with 9 bases left in between. Germline values: CDR1 ENHRY, CDR2 SYGVKD. The DNA of the CDR3 is TGTGCCATCCGGGACTCTAGCACAGATACGCAGTATTTT. Residues: CAIRDSSTDTQYF.

V is TRBV20-1 and J is TRBJ1-2; no clear D. This CDR3 is built from 16 residues. The V gene lost 3 bases and the J gene lost 3 bases, with 20 bases spanning the gap. The germline gives CDR1 DFQATT, CDR2 SNEGSKA (reference sequence). CDR3 sequence reads: CSASSAGKAPDYGYTF. The DNA of the CDR3 is TGCAGTGCTAGTTCGGCAGGAAAGGCTCCTGACTATGGCTACACCTTC.

This clonotype turned up a few times. The V gene is TRBV5-1, the J gene TRBJ2-1; TRBD2 matches at 9 bases. Unmatched junction bases numbered 7, after V lost 5 bases and J lost 4 bases. The length of the CDR3 is 15 residues. The germline CDR1 and CDR2 sequences are SGHRS and YFSETQ. This CDR3 is CASSPGTSQYNEQFF. The CDR3 DNA sequence: TGCGCCAGCAGTCCCGGGACTAGCCAATACAATGAGCAGTTCTTC.

This clonotype turned up a few times. The rearrangement joins TRBV7-9 to TRBJ2-6, with D tentatively TRBD1 or TRBD2 (5 bases each). The length of the CDR3 is 19 residues. Per the germline V gene, CDR1 is SEHNR and CDR2 is FQNEAQ (reference sequence). Trimming took off 10 bases at V and 1 base at J, with 26 bases between the two ends. In DNA form, the CDR3 reads TGTGCCATCTCAAATCCGTCCGGGACCGCGACATCTGGGGCCAACGTCCTGACTTTC. This translates into CAISNPSGTATSGANVLTF.

The CDR3 protein is CASSDSGNTIYF. The CDR3 DNA is TGTGCCAGCAGCGACAGCGGAAACACCATATATTTT. J is TRBJ1-3 and V is TRBV9; D is uncertain. CDR1 is SGDLS and CDR2 is YYNGEE in the germline V gene. The CDR3 runs 12 residues. Trimming pared 3 bases from V and 4 bases from J, leaving 5 bases between.

This clonotype was seen many times. The genes are TRBV4-3 and TRBJ2-1; 8 nucleotides line up with TRBD2. Germline V CDR1 and CDR2: LGHNA, YSLEER. This CDR3 is built from 15 residues. With V trimmed by 0 bases and J by 6 bases, 4 bases remained unmatched. The CDR3 protein is CASSQDYGRANEQFF. CDR3 DNA: TGCGCCAGCAGCCAAGACTACGGGAGGGCCAATGAGCAGTTCTTC.

This clonotype was seen a handful of times. The gene calls are TRBV4-1 and TRBJ2-3, with D perhaps TRBD2 (5 bases). With 1 base removed from V and 5 bases from J, the gap between germline ends came to 19 bases. This CDR3 spans 17 amino acids. The germline V gene has CDR1 MGHRA and CDR2 YSYEKL. As DNA, the CDR3 is TGCGCCAGCAGCCAAGCCGAGCGGTTCAGGAGTGGAGATACGCAGTATTTT. Amino acids: CASSQAERFRSGDTQYF.